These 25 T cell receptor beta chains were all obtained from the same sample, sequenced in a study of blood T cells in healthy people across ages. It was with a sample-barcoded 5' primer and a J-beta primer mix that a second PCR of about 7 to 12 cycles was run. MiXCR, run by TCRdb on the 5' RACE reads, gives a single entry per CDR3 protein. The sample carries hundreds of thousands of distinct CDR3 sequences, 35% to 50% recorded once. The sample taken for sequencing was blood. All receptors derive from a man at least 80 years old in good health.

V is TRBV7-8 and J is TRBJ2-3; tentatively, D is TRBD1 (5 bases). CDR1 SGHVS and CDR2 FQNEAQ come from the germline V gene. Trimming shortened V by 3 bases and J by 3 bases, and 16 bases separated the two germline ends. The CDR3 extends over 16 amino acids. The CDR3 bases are TGTGCCAGCAGCTTTGACGCAGGGCACGGGACAGATACGCAGTATTTT. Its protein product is CASSFDAGHGTDTQYF.

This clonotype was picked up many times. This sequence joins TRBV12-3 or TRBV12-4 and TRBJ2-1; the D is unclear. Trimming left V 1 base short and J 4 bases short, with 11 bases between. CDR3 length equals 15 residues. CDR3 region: CASSLGASGYNEQFF. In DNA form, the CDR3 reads TGTGCCAGCAGTTTAGGTGCCTCTGGGTACAATGAGCAGTTCTTC.

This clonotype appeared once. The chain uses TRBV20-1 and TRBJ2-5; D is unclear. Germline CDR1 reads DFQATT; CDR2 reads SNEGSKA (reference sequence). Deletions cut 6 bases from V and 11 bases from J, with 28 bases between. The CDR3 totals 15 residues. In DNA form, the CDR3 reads TGCAGTGCCTCCGGGCCCGAATTATTCGAATTCGGGCAGTACTTC. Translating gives CSASGPELFEFGQYF.

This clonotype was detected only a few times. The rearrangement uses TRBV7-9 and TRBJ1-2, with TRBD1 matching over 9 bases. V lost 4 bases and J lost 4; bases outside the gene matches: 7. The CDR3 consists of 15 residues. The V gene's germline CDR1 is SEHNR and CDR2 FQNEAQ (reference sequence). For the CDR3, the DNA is TGTGCCAGCAGCTCGCGGGACAGGGTGGGCTATGGCTACACCTTC. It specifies CASSSRDRVGYGYTF.

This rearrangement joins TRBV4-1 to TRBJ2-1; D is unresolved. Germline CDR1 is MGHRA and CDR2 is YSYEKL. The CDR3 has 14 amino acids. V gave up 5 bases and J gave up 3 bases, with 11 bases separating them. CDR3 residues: CASSLSPRYNEQFF. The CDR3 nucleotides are TGCGCCAGCAGCTTGAGTCCTCGCTACAATGAGCAGTTCTTC.

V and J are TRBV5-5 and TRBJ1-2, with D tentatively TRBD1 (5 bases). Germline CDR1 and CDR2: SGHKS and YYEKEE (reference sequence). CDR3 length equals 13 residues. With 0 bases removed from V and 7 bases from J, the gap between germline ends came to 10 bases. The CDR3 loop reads CASSLGGHGGYTF. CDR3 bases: TGTGCCAGCAGCTTGGGCGGACATGGTGGCTACACCTTC.

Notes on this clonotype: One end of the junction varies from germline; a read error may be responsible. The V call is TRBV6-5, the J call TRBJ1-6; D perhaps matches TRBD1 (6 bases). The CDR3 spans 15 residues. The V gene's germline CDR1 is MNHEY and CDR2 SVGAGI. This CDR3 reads CASSRDNPYDSPLHF. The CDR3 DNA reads TGTGCCAGCAGTAGGGACAACCCCTATGATTCACCCCTCCACTTT.

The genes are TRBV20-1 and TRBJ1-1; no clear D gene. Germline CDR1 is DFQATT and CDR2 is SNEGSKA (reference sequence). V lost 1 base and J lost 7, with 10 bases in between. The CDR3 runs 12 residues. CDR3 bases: TGCAGTGCTAGAGGAAACGCGTTTGAAGCTTTCTTT. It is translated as CSARGNAFEAFF.

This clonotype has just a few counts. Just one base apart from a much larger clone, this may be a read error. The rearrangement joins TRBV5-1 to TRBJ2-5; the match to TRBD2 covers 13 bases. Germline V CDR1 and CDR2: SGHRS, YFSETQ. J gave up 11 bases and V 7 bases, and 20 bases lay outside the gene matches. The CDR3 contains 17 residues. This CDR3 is CASHAEGLAGHTREQYF. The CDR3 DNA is TGCGCCAGCCACGCCGAGGGACTAGCGGGGCATACTAGGGAGCAGTACTTC.

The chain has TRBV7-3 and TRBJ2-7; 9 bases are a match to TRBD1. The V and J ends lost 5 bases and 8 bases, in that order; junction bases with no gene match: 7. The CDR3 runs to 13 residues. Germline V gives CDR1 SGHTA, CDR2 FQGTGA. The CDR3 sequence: CASSVSQGAKQYF. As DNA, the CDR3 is TGTGCCAGCAGCGTATCACAGGGGGCAAAGCAGTACTTC.

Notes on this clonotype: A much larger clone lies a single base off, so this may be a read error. The CDR3 region is CASSASREIETPYF. In DNA form, the CDR3 reads TGTGCCAGCAGTGCCTCACGGGAGATAGAGACCCCGTACTTC. V gene TRBV12-3 or TRBV12-4 combines with J gene TRBJ2-5; D possibly corresponds to TRBD2 (6 bases). CDR3 length: 14 amino acids.

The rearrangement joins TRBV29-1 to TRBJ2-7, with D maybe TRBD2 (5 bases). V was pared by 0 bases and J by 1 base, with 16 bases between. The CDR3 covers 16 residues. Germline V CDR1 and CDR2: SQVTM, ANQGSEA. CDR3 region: CSVEDRAGLDSYEQYF. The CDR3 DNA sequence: TGCAGCGTTGAAGATCGAGCAGGACTGGATTCCTACGAGCAGTACTTC.

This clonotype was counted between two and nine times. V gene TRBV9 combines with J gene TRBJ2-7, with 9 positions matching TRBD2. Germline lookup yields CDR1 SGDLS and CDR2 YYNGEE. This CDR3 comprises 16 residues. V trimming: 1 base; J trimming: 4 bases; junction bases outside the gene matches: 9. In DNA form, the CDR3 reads TGTGCCAGCAGCGTACTCCCGGCGGGAGGGACTTACGAGCAGTACTTC. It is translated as CASSVLPAGGTYEQYF.

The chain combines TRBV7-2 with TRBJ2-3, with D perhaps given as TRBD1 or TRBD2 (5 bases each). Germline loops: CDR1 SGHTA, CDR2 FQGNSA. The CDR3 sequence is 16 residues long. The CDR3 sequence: CVCSLVGDPSTDTQYF. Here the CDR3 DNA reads TGTGTCTGCAGCCTCGTGGGGGACCCTAGCACAGATACGCAGTATTTT. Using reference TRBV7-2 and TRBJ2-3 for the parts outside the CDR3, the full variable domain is GAGVSQSPSNKVTEKGKDVELRCDPISGHTALYWYRQSLGQGLEFLIYFQGNSAPDKSGLPSDRFSAERTGGSVSTLTIQRTQQEDSAVYLCVCSLVGDPSTDTQYFGPGTRLTVL.

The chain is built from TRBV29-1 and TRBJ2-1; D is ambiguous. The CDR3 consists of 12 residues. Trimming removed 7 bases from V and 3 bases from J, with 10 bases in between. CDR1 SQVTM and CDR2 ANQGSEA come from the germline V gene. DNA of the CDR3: TGCAGCGAAGAAGACGGCTACAATGAGCAGTTCTTC. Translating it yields CSEEDGYNEQFF.

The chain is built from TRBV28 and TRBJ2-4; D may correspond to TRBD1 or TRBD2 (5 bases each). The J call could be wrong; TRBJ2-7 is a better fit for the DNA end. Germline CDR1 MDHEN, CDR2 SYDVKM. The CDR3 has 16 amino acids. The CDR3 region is CASSLIGAPSNYEQYF. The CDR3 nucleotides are TGTGCCAGCAGTTTAATCGGGGCCCCATCCAACTACGAGCAGTACTTC.

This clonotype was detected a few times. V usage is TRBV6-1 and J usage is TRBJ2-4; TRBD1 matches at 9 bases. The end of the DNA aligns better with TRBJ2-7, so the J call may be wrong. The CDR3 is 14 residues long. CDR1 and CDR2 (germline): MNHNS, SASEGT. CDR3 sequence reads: CATPPGQGGSEQYF. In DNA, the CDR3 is TGTGCCACCCCTCCGGGACAGGGAGGGTCCGAGCAGTACTTC.

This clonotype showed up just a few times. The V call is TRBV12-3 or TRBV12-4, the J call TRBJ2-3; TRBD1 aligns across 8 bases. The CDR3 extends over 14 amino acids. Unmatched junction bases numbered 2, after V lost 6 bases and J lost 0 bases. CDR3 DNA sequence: TGTGCCAGCAGGAGACAGGGGAGCACAGATACGCAGTATTTT. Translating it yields CASRRQGSTDTQYF.

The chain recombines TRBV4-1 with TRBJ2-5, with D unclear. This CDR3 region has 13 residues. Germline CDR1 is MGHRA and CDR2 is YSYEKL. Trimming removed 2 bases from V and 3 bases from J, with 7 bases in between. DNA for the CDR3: TGCGCCAGCAGCCAACCTGTAAAAGAGACCCAGTACTTC. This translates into CASSQPVKETQYF.

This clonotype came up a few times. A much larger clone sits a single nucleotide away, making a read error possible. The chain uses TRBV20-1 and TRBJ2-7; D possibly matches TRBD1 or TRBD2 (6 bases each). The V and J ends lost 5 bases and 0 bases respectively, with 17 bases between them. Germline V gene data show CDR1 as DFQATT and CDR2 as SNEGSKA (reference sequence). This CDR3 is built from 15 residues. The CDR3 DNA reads TGCAGTGCTTCCCAGGTACAGGGACTCTCCTACGAGCAGTACTTC. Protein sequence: CSASQVQGLSYEQYF.

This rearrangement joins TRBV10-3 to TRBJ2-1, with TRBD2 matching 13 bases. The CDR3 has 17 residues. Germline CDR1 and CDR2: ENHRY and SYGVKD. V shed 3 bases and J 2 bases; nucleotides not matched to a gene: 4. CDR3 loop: CAISDLGTSGAYNEQFF. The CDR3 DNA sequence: TGTGCCATCAGTGACCTTGGGACTAGCGGGGCCTACAATGAGCAGTTCTTC.

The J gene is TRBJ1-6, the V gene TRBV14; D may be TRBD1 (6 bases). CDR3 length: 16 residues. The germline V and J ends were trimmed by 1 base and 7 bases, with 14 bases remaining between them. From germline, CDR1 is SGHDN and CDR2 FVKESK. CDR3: CASSQAWGADNSPLHF. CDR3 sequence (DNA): TGTGCCAGCAGCCAAGCGTGGGGGGCGGACAATTCACCCCTCCACTTT.

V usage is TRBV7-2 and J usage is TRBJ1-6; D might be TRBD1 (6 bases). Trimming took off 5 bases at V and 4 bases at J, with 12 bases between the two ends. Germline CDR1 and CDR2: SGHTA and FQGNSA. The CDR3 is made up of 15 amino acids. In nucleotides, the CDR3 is TGTGCCAGCAGCCCAAGACAGGCGTATAATTCACCCCTCCACTTT. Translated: CASSPRQAYNSPLHF.

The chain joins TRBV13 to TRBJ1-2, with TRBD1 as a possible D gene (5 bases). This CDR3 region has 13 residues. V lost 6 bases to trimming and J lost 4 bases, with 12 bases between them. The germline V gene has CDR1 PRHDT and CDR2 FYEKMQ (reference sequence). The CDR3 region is CASRSMGGYGYTF. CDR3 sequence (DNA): TGTGCCAGCAGATCTATGGGGGGCTATGGCTACACCTTC.

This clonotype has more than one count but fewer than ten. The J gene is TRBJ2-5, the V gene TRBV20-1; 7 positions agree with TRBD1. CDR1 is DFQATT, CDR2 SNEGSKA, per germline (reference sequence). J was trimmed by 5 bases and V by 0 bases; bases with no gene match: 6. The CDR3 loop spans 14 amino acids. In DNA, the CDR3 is TGCAGTGCTAGAGATTTGGACAGGAGGGAGACCCAGTACTTC. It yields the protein CSARDLDRRETQYF.